One sample yielded the 14 T cell receptor beta chains listed below, sequenced in a study of blood T cells in healthy people across ages. Through a sample-barcoded 5' primer and a J-beta primer mix, a second PCR was run for about 7 to 12 cycles. TCRdb independently ran MiXCR on the 5' RACE reads; one entry per CDR3 protein. Altogether approximately 1,000,000 distinct CDR3 sequences are present, about two fifths being singletons, with the ten largest covering roughly 14%. Sequences were obtained from blood. The receptors shown here come from a man aged 18 to 29 in good health.

V usage is TRBV20-1 and J usage is TRBJ1-2; no clear D. CDR3 length equals 15 residues. V was shortened by 1 base and J by 4 bases, with 16 bases between the two germline ends. The germline CDR1 and CDR2 sequences are DFQATT and SNEGSKA (reference sequence). CDR3 nucleotide sequence: TGCAGTGCTAGAGGGGAAGAGCCTACCTTCTATGGCTACACCTTC. Its protein product is CSARGEEPTFYGYTF.

Here the CDR3 DNA reads TGTGCCAGCAGCCAAGGGCCTTTAGGGAGGACCACGACATACGAGCAGTACTTC. It yields the protein CASSQGPLGRTTTYEQYF. The genes are TRBV4-2 and TRBJ2-7; tentatively, D is TRBD2 (6 bases). V was cut by 1 base and J by 4 bases, with 23 bases left in between. The CDR3 contains 18 residues. Germline V gene sequence: CDR1 LGHNA, CDR2 YNFKEQ.

This clonotype has more than one count but fewer than ten. The chain recombines TRBV28 with TRBJ2-1; a possible D gene is TRBD2 (5 bases). The CDR3 sequence is 8 residues long. The V gene lost 8 bases and the J gene lost 12 bases, with 5 bases spanning the gap. Germline lookup yields CDR1 MDHEN and CDR2 SYDVKM. CDR3 protein: CASGGQFF. CDR3 coding DNA: TGTGCCAGCGGAGGGCAGTTCTTC.

This clonotype has a handful of counts. V is TRBV6-2 or TRBV6-3 and J is TRBJ1-5; D not resolved. This CDR3 is 14 amino acids long. Germline CDR1 and CDR2: MNHEY and SVGEGT. The V end was cut by 2 bases, the J end by 3 bases, with 8 bases between. DNA for the CDR3: TGTGCCAGCAGTTACGGTCAGTACAATCAGCCCCAGCATTTT. It specifies CASSYGQYNQPQHF.

The V and J genes are TRBV20-1 and TRBJ2-1; tentatively, D is TRBD2 (7 bases). V gave up 5 bases and J gave up 7 bases, with 12 bases separating them. Germline V gene data show CDR1 as DFQATT and CDR2 as SNEGSKA (reference sequence). This CDR3 is built from 12 residues. This CDR3 reads CSAVAGANEQFF. The CDR3 nucleotides read TGCAGTGCTGTGGCGGGGGCGAATGAGCAGTTCTTC.

The gene calls are TRBV20-1 and TRBJ1-1; weak D call: TRBD1 (5 bases). The CDR3 has 16 amino acids. Trimming removed 6 bases at V and 1 base at J, with 21 bases between. Germline V gene lookup returns CDR1 DFQATT and CDR2 SNEGSKA (reference sequence). The CDR3 DNA is TGCAGTGCCCACCCGTTCTCCAGGGCCGGGAACACTGAAGCTTTCTTT. Its translation is CSAHPFSRAGNTEAFF.

This CDR3 is CASSPSEEAYNEQYF. CDR3 in DNA: TGTGCCAGCAGCCCCAGCGAGGAGGCCTACAATGAGCAGTACTTC. The chain combines TRBV7-9 with TRBJ2-5; D might be TRBD2 (5 bases). The CDR3 totals 15 residues. The germline V and J ends were trimmed by 5 bases and 11 bases, with 24 bases remaining between them. The germline V gene encodes CDR1 SEHNR and CDR2 FQNEAQ (reference sequence).

In its sample, this clonotype was seen a few times. The chain carries TRBV7-9 and TRBJ2-3; D is unclear. The CDR3 length is 13 residues. Trimming shortened V by 4 bases and J by 5 bases, and 10 bases separated the two germline ends. Looked up from germline, CDR1 is SEHNR and CDR2 is FQNEAQ (reference sequence). The CDR3 reads CASSSDPQDTQYF. CDR3 sequence (DNA): TGTGCCAGCAGCTCGGACCCCCAAGATACGCAGTATTTT.

The chain combines TRBV27 with TRBJ2-2; TRBD1 matches 7 bases. Germline V gene sequence: CDR1 MNHEY, CDR2 SMNVEV (reference sequence). V gave up 3 bases and J gave up 7 bases; unmatched junction bases: 8. CDR3 size: 15 residues. The CDR3 DNA reads TGTGCCAGCAGTTTTCGAGACAGGGTGGACGGGGAGCTGTTTTTT. The encoded protein is CASSFRDRVDGELFF.

The J gene is TRBJ1-4, the V gene TRBV6-5, with 7 bases identical to TRBD1. The CDR3 consists of 15 residues. Germline assignment: CDR1 MNHEY and CDR2 SVGAGI. The V and J ends lost 0 bases and 8 bases, in that order; junction bases with no gene match: 6. Here the CDR3 reads CASSYSDRVGEKLFF. In DNA form, the CDR3 reads TGTGCCAGCAGTTACTCTGACAGGGTAGGAGAAAAACTGTTTTTT.

Notes on this clonotype: A much bigger clone sits one base away, suggesting this may be a read error. The V gene is TRBV5-5, the J gene TRBJ2-7; 7 bases line up with TRBD1. The CDR3 length is 13 residues. Germline CDR1 is SGHKS and CDR2 is YYEKEE (reference sequence). Losses at the gene ends were 4 bases for V and 7 bases for J; bases not matched to a gene: 8. Written as DNA, the CDR3 is TGTGCCAGCAGCCGGACAGGCGACAATGAGCAGTACTTC. Protein product: CASSRTGDNEQYF. Full variable domain (rest looked up from reference TRBV5-5 and TRBJ2-7): DAGVTQSPTHLIKTRGQQVTLRCSPISGHKSVSWYQQVLGQGPQFIFQYYEKEERGRGNFPDRFSARQFPNYSSELNVNALLLGDSALYLCASSRTGDNEQYFGPGTRLTVT.

J is TRBJ2-4 and V is TRBV20-1; tentative D call: TRBD1 (6 bases). The CDR3 runs 14 residues. Trimming stripped 3 bases from V and 3 bases from J, with 12 bases between. The germline gives CDR1 DFQATT, CDR2 SNEGSKA (reference sequence). This CDR3 is CSARAGVDKNIQYF. The CDR3 nucleotides read TGCAGTGCTAGGGCAGGGGTAGACAAAAACATTCAGTACTTC.

This chain connects TRBV25-1 to TRBJ2-7; 8 nucleotides match TRBD2. This CDR3 region has 17 residues. CDR1 is MGHDK, CDR2 SYGVNS, per germline. The trim removed 1 base at V and 3 bases at J, leaving 11 bases unmatched. The CDR3 here is CASSELGREGSHYEQYF. The CDR3, as DNA: TGTGCCAGCAGTGAATTAGGTCGGGAGGGTTCTCACTACGAGCAGTACTTC.

As for this clonotype: Germline is not matched at one junction end, which may reflect a read error. This sequence joins TRBV27 and TRBJ2-5; TRBD1 might be the D (6 bases). CDR3 size: 14 residues. The germline CDR1 and CDR2 sequences are MNHEY and SMNVEV (reference sequence). The CDR3 DNA is TGTGCCAGCAAAATACAGGGAAGCCAAGAGGCCCAGTACTTC. The encoded protein is CASKIQGSQEAQYF.